Shown below are 24 T cell receptor beta chains from a single sample sequenced in a study of shared clonotypes between healthy human individuals. Sequencing used immunoSEQ multiplex PCR; TCRdb keeps in-frame clones, though not all of them. The table lists some 200,000 clones, 80% to 95% of them singletons. Sequencing was done on a sample of naive CD4+ T cells sorted from blood. Subset described: CD45RA+ positively selected. The receptor source for this set is a woman aged 25-40 years in good health.

The chain has TRBV15 and TRBJ2-7; TRBD1 matches at 10 bases. After removal of 5 bases from V and 6 bases from J, the junction contained 13 bases not matched to a gene. This CDR3 comprises 16 residues. Germline lookup yields CDR1 LNHNV and CDR2 YYDKDF (reference sequence). For the CDR3, the DNA is TGTGCCACCAGCGGCCTGACAGGGGGCGCCTTTTTCGAGCAGTACTTC. The encoded protein is CATSGLTGGAFFEQYF.

The chain joins TRBV28 to TRBJ1-5, with TRBD1 matching 8 bases. V shed 3 bases, J shed 1 base, and the junction held 5 bases outside the gene matches. This CDR3 spans 16 amino acids. CDR1 MDHEN and CDR2 SYDVKM come from the germline V gene. The CDR3, as DNA: TGTGCCAGCAGTTTGCCAGGGGGCACAAGCAATCAGCCCCAGCATTTT. It translates to CASSLPGGTSNQPQHF. Filled out from reference TRBV28 and TRBJ1-5, the complete variable domain reads DVKVTQSSRYLVKRTGEKVFLECVQDMDHENMFWYRQDPGLGLRLIYFSYDVKMKEKGDIPEGYSVSREKKERFSLILESASTNQTSMYLCASSLPGGTSNQPQHFGDGTRLSIL.

This chain joins TRBV28 and TRBJ1-1; D ambiguous. Germline V CDR1 and CDR2: MDHEN, SYDVKM. The germline V and J ends were trimmed by 10 bases and 1 base, with 7 bases remaining between them. This CDR3 has 11 residues. The CDR3 bases are TGTGCCACGTTGGGGAACACTGAAGCTTTCTTT. Its protein is CATLGNTEAFF.

The V gene is TRBV28, the J gene TRBJ2-3, with D perhaps matching TRBD2 (5 bases). Germline V gene lookup returns CDR1 MDHEN and CDR2 SYDVKM. Between the trimmed V and J ends, which lost 4 bases and 2 bases, there was a span of 16 bases. CDR3 size: 16 residues. For the CDR3, the DNA is TGTGCCAGCAGTTCCCAGCGCGGGTTTTACACAGATACGCAGTATTTT. It codes for CASSSQRGFYTDTQYF.

V gene TRBV19 combines with J gene TRBJ2-7; tentatively, D is TRBD1 or TRBD2 (5 bases each). Germline-derived CDR1 and CDR2 are LNHDA and SQIVND (reference sequence). This CDR3 is 16 amino acids long. Trimming removed 4 bases from V and 0 bases from J, with 16 bases in between. In DNA form, the CDR3 reads TGTGCCAGTAGTAGCCCCCTCTCAGGGAGCTCCTACGAGCAGTACTTC. Amino acids: CASSSPLSGSSYEQYF.

The rearrangement uses TRBV11-2 and TRBJ2-2, with 7 bases lining up with TRBD1. V lost 4 bases and J lost 5; bases outside the gene matches: 10. The CDR3 has 16 amino acids. The V gene's germline CDR1 is SGHAT and CDR2 FQNNGV. The CDR3 sequence is CASSSRRTGPTGELFF. The CDR3, as DNA: TGTGCCAGCAGCTCACGCCGGACAGGACCTACCGGGGAGCTGTTTTTT.

The rearrangement joins TRBV18 to TRBJ2-7; D is uncertain. Germline values: CDR1 KGHSH, CDR2 LQKENI. The ends were cut back, 0 bases at V and 7 bases at J, with 10 bases in the middle. This CDR3 has 13 residues. DNA for the CDR3: TGTGCCAGCTCACCACCCGCGGCTTCGGAGCAGTACTTC. Translation: CASSPPAASEQYF. Variable domain in full (rest from reference TRBV18 and TRBJ2-7): NAGVMQNPRHLVRRRGQEARLRCSPMKGHSHVYWYRQLPEEGLKFMVYLQKENIIDESGMPKERFSAEFPKEGPSILRIQQVVRGDSAAYFCASSPPAASEQYFGPGTRLTVT.

The V call is TRBV28, the J call TRBJ1-1; unclear D gene. Germline CDR1 and CDR2: MDHEN and SYDVKM. The CDR3 length is 13 residues. V was shortened by 8 bases and J by 0 bases, with 10 bases between the two germline ends. Here the CDR3 DNA reads TGTGCCAGCTGGAACAGAATGAACACTGAAGCTTTCTTT. Its protein is CASWNRMNTEAFF.

The chain has TRBV28 and TRBJ2-1; 11 bases align to TRBD2. The germline CDR1 and CDR2 sequences are MDHEN and SYDVKM. The CDR3 has 16 residues. V was clipped by 3 bases and J by 7 bases; unmatched bases: 8. CDR3 sequence reads: CASSFWLAGGSNEQFF. CDR3 DNA sequence: TGTGCCAGCAGTTTTTGGCTAGCGGGAGGTTCTAATGAGCAGTTCTTC.

The gene calls are TRBV7-9 and TRBJ1-4; 10 nucleotides match TRBD1. J gave up 8 bases and V 4 bases, and 4 bases lay outside the gene matches. Germline loops: CDR1 SEHNR, CDR2 FQNEAQ (reference sequence). This CDR3 is 14 amino acids long. This chain's CDR3 is CASSWGQGKEKLFF. CDR3 nucleotides: TGTGCCAGCAGCTGGGGACAGGGGAAGGAAAAACTGTTTTTT.

The chain has TRBV5-1 and TRBJ2-2; 8 bases are a match to TRBD2. The CDR3 length is 15 residues. The germline gives CDR1 SGHRS, CDR2 YFSETQ. The V segment lost 2 bases and the J segment 5 bases; nucleotides outside the gene matches: 5. The CDR3 loop reads CASSLAGVGTGELFF. CDR3 in DNA: TGCGCCAGCAGCTTAGCGGGAGTAGGGACCGGGGAGCTGTTTTTT.

V is TRBV5-4 and J is TRBJ2-3; tentatively, D is TRBD1 or TRBD2 (6 bases each). This CDR3 is built from 15 residues. V was shortened by 4 bases and J by 4 bases, with 16 bases between the two germline ends. Germline CDR1 reads SGHNT; CDR2 reads YYREEE (reference sequence). The CDR3 reads CASSNGVEGADTQYF. Written as DNA, the CDR3 is TGTGCCAGCAGCAACGGAGTGGAGGGGGCAGATACGCAGTATTTT.

The chain is built from TRBV19 and TRBJ2-7; 7 bases agree with TRBD1. With 9 bases clipped from V and 3 bases from J, the junction kept 8 bases outside the gene matches. Germline V gene data show CDR1 as LNHDA and CDR2 as SQIVND (reference sequence). The CDR3 is 13 residues long. CDR3 loop: CASSRDRHYEQYF. The CDR3 region has the DNA TGTGCCAGCTCCCGGGACAGACACTACGAGCAGTACTTC.

The chain combines TRBV5-1 with TRBJ2-3; TRBD2 might be the D (6 bases). Trimming took off 0 bases at V and 0 bases at J, with 8 bases between the two ends. Germline V gene lookup returns CDR1 SGHRS and CDR2 YFSETQ. The CDR3 loop spans 15 amino acids. The CDR3 protein is CASSLVGTSTDTQYF. CDR3 bases: TGCGCCAGCAGCTTGGTAGGGACTAGCACAGATACGCAGTATTTT.

The J gene is TRBJ2-5, the V gene TRBV7-9; 10 bases fit TRBD2. The end of the DNA is better explained by TRBJ2-7, so the J call may be wrong. CDR1 and CDR2 (germline): SEHNR, FQNEAQ (reference sequence). This CDR3 is 14 amino acids long. CDR3 in DNA: TGTGCCAGCGGAAGGGAGCGGGAGGGTCACGAGCAGTACTTC. As protein: CASGREREGHEQYF.

V and J are TRBV27 and TRBJ1-6; maybe TRBD1 (5 bases). Looked up from germline, CDR1 is MNHEY and CDR2 is SMNVEV (reference sequence). Trimming left V 5 bases short and J 7 bases short, with 12 bases between. The CDR3 has 14 residues. CDR3 in DNA: TGTGCCAGCAGTAAAAGGGGACCGAATTCACCCCTCCACTTT. Its translation: CASSKRGPNSPLHF.

The CDR3 reads CASSLGREGPQHF. For the CDR3, the DNA is TGCGCCAGCAGCTTGGGGAGAGAGGGCCCCCAGCATTTT. This sequence joins TRBV5-1 and TRBJ1-5; no clear D. The CDR3 loop spans 13 amino acids. Trimming stripped 0 bases from V and 10 bases from J, with 11 bases between. Germline CDR1 SGHRS, CDR2 YFSETQ. Full variable domain (missing parts from reference TRBV5-1 and TRBJ1-5): KAGVTQTPRYLIKTRGQQVTLSCSPISGHRSVSWYQQTPGQGLQFLFEYFSETQRNKGNFPGRFSGRQFSNSRSEMNVSTLELGDSALYLCASSLGREGPQHFGDGTRLSIL.

The chain couples TRBV5-1 to TRBJ1-2; tentative D call: TRBD1 (6 bases). The CDR3 has 15 amino acids. Germline loops: CDR1 SGHRS, CDR2 YFSETQ. V was cut by 0 bases and J by 3 bases, with 12 bases left in between. CDR3 DNA: TGCGCCAGCAGCTTGGGCGGACAGCTCTACTATGGCTACACCTTC. Its protein product is CASSLGGQLYYGYTF.

The chain has TRBV5-1 and TRBJ1-1, with TRBD1 matching 9 bases. With 2 bases clipped from V and 4 bases from J, the junction kept 6 bases outside the gene matches. The germline CDR1 and CDR2 sequences are SGHRS and YFSETQ. The CDR3 contains 15 residues. CDR3 amino acids: CASSLRTGETTEAFF. Here the CDR3 DNA reads TGCGCCAGCAGCTTACGGACAGGGGAGACCACTGAAGCTTTCTTT.

The chain couples TRBV28 to TRBJ2-7; no definite D call. V dropped 5 bases and J dropped 2 bases, with 13 bases sitting between them. CDR1 MDHEN and CDR2 SYDVKM come from the germline V gene. This CDR3 spans 14 amino acids. Here the CDR3 reads CASSIHRPPYEQYF. CDR3 DNA: TGTGCCAGCAGTATACATCGACCGCCCTACGAGCAGTACTTC.

V gene TRBV7-8 combines with J gene TRBJ1-4, with unresolved D. Germline loops: CDR1 SGHVS, CDR2 FQNEAQ. V lost 5 bases and J lost 10, with 26 bases in between. The CDR3 has 17 amino acids. CDR3 in amino acids: CASSRSGNGGIWGKLFF. CDR3 DNA: TGTGCCAGCAGCCGATCTGGGAACGGAGGGATTTGGGGAAAACTGTTTTTT.

The V and J genes are TRBV18 and TRBJ2-1; no firm D call. Germline CDR1 reads KGHSH; CDR2 reads LQKENI. Trimming stripped 4 bases from V and 5 bases from J, with 3 bases between. The CDR3 has 11 amino acids. In DNA form, the CDR3 reads TGTGCCAGCTCACAGGACAATGAGCAGTTCTTC. Translation gives CASSQDNEQFF.

This chain uses TRBV28 with TRBJ2-1, with TRBD1 matching over 8 bases. Germline V CDR1 and CDR2: MDHEN, SYDVKM. The CDR3 runs to 16 residues. V lost 8 bases and J lost 8; bases outside the gene matches: 17. The CDR3 spells CASFPGGQDWKDEQFF. The DNA of the CDR3 is TGTGCCAGCTTCCCCGGGGGACAGGACTGGAAGGATGAGCAGTTCTTC.

The CDR3 sequence: CASSPLGQTYTEAFF. For the CDR3, the DNA is TGTGCCAGCAGTCCACTCGGGCAAACCTACACTGAAGCTTTCTTT. The chain links TRBV27 to TRBJ1-1; D unclear. CDR3 size: 15 residues. Germline V lookup: CDR1 MNHEY, CDR2 SMNVEV (reference sequence). The V end lost 5 bases, the J end lost 3 bases, and 16 bases lay between the germline ends.